The 3 T cell receptor beta chains in this list originate from one sample, sequenced in a study of spatial heterogeneity in lung cancer. Study conclusions and caveats: Counts of expanded alpha and beta TCRs within tumors tracked the tumor nonsynonymous mutation count.

Their specific antigens are unknown. TCRdb analysed the 5' RACE reads with MiXCR anew, one entry per CDR3 protein. Here the sample table reports dozens of distinct CDR3 sequences. As for time point: sample taken at primary tumor resection. The sequencing used lung tumor tissue, collected at surgery. The receptor set was obtained from a female donor with early-stage non-small cell lung cancer.

A remark on this clonotype: Because this beta chain is a stray read in a library intended to capture alpha chains, its abundance should not be given much weight. CDR3 in DNA: TGTGCCAGCAGTTACGCAAGTAGCGACTCCTACAATGAGCAGTTCTTC. Translated: CASSYASSDSYNEQFF. This chain connects TRBV6-2 or TRBV6-3 to TRBJ2-1, with a possible D match to TRBD2 (5 bases). The CDR3 is 16 residues long. CDR1 and CDR2 from the germline V gene are MNHEY and SVGEGT. Trimming pared 2 bases from V and 0 bases from J, leaving 11 bases between.

On this clonotype: The size of this beta chain means little, since it is a stray read in a library made for alpha chains. CDR3 sequence: CASSNGAGANVLTF. The CDR3 DNA sequence: TGTGCCAGCAGTAATGGGGCTGGGGCCAACGTCCTGACTTTC. The chain combines TRBV2 with TRBJ2-6; D ambiguous. Germline CDR1 reads SNHLY; CDR2 reads FYNNEI. The CDR3 is 14 residues long. With 5 bases removed from V and 2 bases from J, the gap between germline ends came to 7 bases.

This clonotype was counted only a few times. This beta chain appears as a stray read in a library generated for alpha chains; its size is not informative. The gene calls are TRBV27 and TRBJ2-6; possible D gene TRBD2, 7 bases. Trimming cost V 8 bases and J 12 bases, with 14 bases left between them. CDR1 and CDR2 (germline): MNHEY, SMNVEV (reference sequence). The CDR3 covers 12 residues. CDR3 DNA sequence: TGTGCCAGCGGGGGGGCGGGTTCCGTCCTGACTTTC. This codes for CASGGAGSVLTF.